This TCR beta chain was recorded in a study of blood T cell repertoires in COVID-19. Germline lookup yields CDR1 SGHDT and CDR2 YYEEEE. The CDR3 covers 14 residues. Germline trimming cut 4 bases from V and 4 bases from J; bases unmatched to any gene: 7. Assay used: immunoSEQ multiplex PCR; TCRdb lists only in-frame clones, some missing. Of 140,000 to 150,000 clones in the sample, more than 75% were seen once. Participants, roughly 18 to 90 years old, spanned approximately 25 US areas. V is TRBV5-6 and J is TRBJ2-5; the match to TRBD2 covers 7 bases. Specimen: PBMCs or T cells enriched from blood (not recorded which). The receptor was isolated from a woman in her thirties with acute COVID-19. CDR3 DNA sequence: TGTGCCAGCAGCCCTATCACTAGCGCAGAGACCCAGTACTTC. It specifies CASSPITSAETQYF.